This T cell receptor beta chain was sequenced for a study of Graves' ophthalmopathy and Graves' hyperthyroidism. This clonotype was observed a few times. RNA transcripts yielded amplified TCR beta CDR3 regions. HTBI-primed RT-PCR formed the first round, and a multiplex PCR formed the second. TCRdb re-derived calls from the multiplex PCR reads in MiXCR, one entry per CDR3 protein. Among approximately 700,000 distinct CDR3 sequences, just over 40% were seen once, and the ten largest hold under 3.5%. The CDR3 consists of 16 residues. Trimming cost V 6 bases and J 6 bases; bases outside gene matches: 16. The sequence was obtained from an adult man with Graves' ophthalmopathy. The rearrangement uses TRBV12-3 or TRBV12-4 and TRBJ1-1, with TRBD1 identical over 7 bases. The sequenced sample consisted of peripheral blood. CDR3 bases: TGTGCCAGCAGCCTGACAGGGTTTGAAGTAGGTCCTGAAGCTTTCTTT. It yields the protein CASSLTGFEVGPEAFF.